This TCR beta chain was obtained from a study of cytomegalovirus exposure and HLA in healthy donors. General study points: There were some V segments, including TRBV6-2 and TRBV6-3, excluded as indistinguishable.

On this clone itself: Its antigen is undetermined.

The PCR employed 60 Vbeta primers together with 13 Jbeta primers. The method was immunoSEQ multiplex PCR; TCRdb's version includes in-frame clones alone and lacks a portion of them. The sample has 150,000 or so clones, over 65% seen once. Germline lookup yields CDR1 WNHNN and CDR2 SYGVQD (reference sequence). The CDR3 is made up of 15 amino acids. V lost 0 bases to trimming and J lost 0 bases, with 6 bases between them. The V call is TRBV10-1, the J call TRBJ1-3; D is undetermined. Material for sequencing was PBMCs. This receptor was taken from a man younger than 40 in good health and CMV-seronegative. The CDR3 spells CASSESGSSGNTIYF. CDR3 bases: TGCGCCAGCAGTGAGTCAGGGAGCTCTGGAAACACCATATATTTT.